Listed here is a single T cell receptor (beta chain). Its specific antigen is unknown. An end of the junction differs from the germline gene, which may be a read error. To be selected, patients needed enough residual fresh-frozen tumor tissue and more than two years of available survival data. Molecular status otherwise varied across the glioblastoma patients, but none of them carried an isocitrate dehydrogenase mutation. PBMC collection took place before vaccination, two weeks after the third vaccination, and at tumor progression if progression occurred. Genomic DNA was extracted with the Qiagen DNeasy Blood extraction Kit. This record belongs to a study of glioma-infiltrating T cells after dendritic cell vaccination (dated by TCRdb to the mid-2010s). Concerning the study at large: The cohort comprised approximately 15 glioblastoma patients from Phase I and II dendritic cell vaccination trials, 9 newly diagnosed and 6 with recurrent disease. To make the vaccine, monocyte-derived dendritic cells were cultured for approximately 7 days with IL-4 and GM-CSF and then pulsed overnight with autologous tumor lysate. Three intradermal dendritic cell vaccine injections were administered to patients at biweekly intervals in the arm below the axilla. Autologous tumor lysate-pulsed dendritic cell vaccination was administered to the patients between the early 2000s and the early 2010s. Survival after dendritic cell vaccination was correlated with TCR sequencing metrics, including TIL content and tumor-blood repertoire overlap. In glioblastoma patients vaccinated with dendritic cells, deep sequencing of TCR beta CDR3 regions served to measure the amount of tumor-infiltrating lymphocytes and to compare repertoires between tumor and blood. The paper's findings and limits, for the study overall: Longer time to progression and overall survival after dendritic cell vaccination were predicted by higher estimated pretreatment TIL content. The TCR overlap response model with three groups was called speculative and said to need prospective validation. No direct relationship between TCR clonality and survival was found, suggesting a diverse polyclonal response may matter. The cohort was small and heterogeneous, only a few patients had full blood and tumor sets, and even fewer had initial-recurrent tumor pairs.

From the germline V gene, CDR1 is LGHNA and CDR2 is YNFKEQ. The CDR3 covers 16 residues, taking in both the cysteine and the phenylalanine. Here the CDR3 DNA is all that survives: 48 bases in frame from base 1. Using the immunoSEQ assay, TCRB CDR3 regions were amplified from roughly 1.8 micrograms of genomic DNA, or from all available DNA when less than that was on hand. Multiplex PCR used 60 forward primers for TCR V beta segments and 13 reverse primers for J beta segments. To estimate reads per starting template, synthetic control templates were spiked into each sample at limiting dilution. The Illumina HiSeq System generated sequencing reads of 87 bp. In the paper's pipeline: To remove PCR and sequencing errors, closely related sequences were merged with a nearest neighbor algorithm. TCR overlap was measured as the percentage of unique tumor TCR beta sequences that were also present in the peripheral blood of the same patient. What TCRdb holds here is the immuneACCESS table cut down to in-frame rearrangements. Part of the clones is not present; checked against another copy, under half of the missing clones reflect an unresolved V gene, and the others are unexplained. That table furnishes V, J and clone size, whereas the DNA furnished D and trimming. This sample comprises fewer than 85,000 clones, over 75% of them detected only once. The top ten clonotypes cover around 2.3% of the sample.

This TCR came from a human donor with glioblastoma. This material consisted of blood, taken before dendritic cell vaccination. The chain uses TRBV4-2 and TRBJ2-7, and TRBD2 may be the D gene, going by 6 matching bases. Here the CDR3 is given as CASSQGSGLSYYGQYF. The DNA is TGTGCCAGCAGCCAAGGATCCGGACTAAGCTACTACGGGCAGTACTTC.